Below, 19 T cell receptor beta chains from the same sample are listed, as sequenced in a study of shared clonotypes between healthy human individuals. Libraries were prepared by immunoSEQ multiplex PCR; TCRdb keeps only in-frame clonotypes and omits some of them. The sample shows approximately 640,000 clones, around 90% of them seen only once. Sequenced: memory CD8+ T cells from PBMCs. Subset in this sample: CD45RO+ cells pooled with CCR7-negative TemRA cells. The source of these receptors is a man aged 18 to 29 in good health. Some clones in this sample may be carry-over from other donors' samples.

The rearrangement joins TRBV27 to TRBJ1-5; D unresolved. This CDR3 comprises 13 residues. Germline CDR1 and CDR2: MNHEY and SMNVEV (reference sequence). V gave up 1 base and J gave up 5 bases, with 6 bases separating them. The CDR3 loop is CASSLWGHQPQHF. The CDR3 DNA reads TGTGCCAGCAGTTTATGGGGTCATCAGCCCCAGCATTTT.

The chain couples TRBV5-1 to TRBJ2-7; 10 bases match TRBD1. Germline assignment: CDR1 SGHRS and CDR2 YFSETQ. The CDR3 consists of 15 residues. V was clipped by 4 bases and J by 2 bases; unmatched bases: 6. The CDR3: CASSLGTGETYEQYF. CDR3 DNA sequence: TGCGCCAGCAGCCTGGGGACAGGGGAAACCTACGAGCAGTACTTC. The entire variable domain, with the rest obtained from reference TRBV5-1 and TRBJ2-7, is as follows: KAGVTQTPRYLIKTRGQQVTLSCSPISGHRSVSWYQQTPGQGLQFLFEYFSETQRNKGNFPGRFSGRQFSNSRSEMNVSTLELGDSALYLCASSLGTGETYEQYFGPGTRLTVT.

The chain links TRBV6-5 to TRBJ1-1; 9 nucleotides line up with TRBD1. The germline CDR1 and CDR2 sequences are MNHEY and SVGAGI. The CDR3 covers 14 residues. V trimming: 6 bases; J trimming: 5 bases; junction bases outside the gene matches: 7. The CDR3 DNA follows: TGTGCCAGCAGCCTCGGGACAGGGCCGACTGAAGCTTTCTTT. Its translation is CASSLGTGPTEAFF.

The genes are TRBV30 and TRBJ2-3; D is perhaps TRBD2 (6 bases). This CDR3 has 13 amino acids. CDR1 is GTSNPN and CDR2 is SVGIG in the germline V gene (reference sequence). CDR3 coding DNA: TGTGCAGATCGGGGAGGCCTCACAGATACGCAGTATTTT. This gives the protein CADRGGLTDTQYF.

The chain is built from TRBV7-2 and TRBJ2-4; D might be TRBD1 or TRBD2, each matching 5 bases. The CDR3 totals 16 residues. Trimming stripped 2 bases from V and 2 bases from J, with 13 bases between. CDR1 is SGHTA, CDR2 FQGNSA, per germline. In DNA form, the CDR3 reads TGTGCCAGCAGCTTAATGGCAGGGAGACCCAAAAACATTCAGTACTTC. Translation gives CASSLMAGRPKNIQYF. The variable domain in full, completed from reference TRBV7-2 and TRBJ2-4, reads GAGVSQSPSNKVTEKGKDVELRCDPISGHTALYWYRQSLGQGLEFLIYFQGNSAPDKSGLPSDRFSAERTGGSVSTLTIQRTQQEDSAVYLCASSLMAGRPKNIQYFGAGTRLSVL.

The chain uses TRBV9 and TRBJ1-1, with 8 bases fitting TRBD1. Losses at the gene ends were 3 bases for V and 7 bases for J; bases not matched to a gene: 5. The germline gives CDR1 SGDLS, CDR2 YYNGEE. The CDR3 sequence is 13 residues long. The CDR3 reads CASSERQGIEAFF. For the CDR3, the DNA is TGTGCCAGCAGCGAGCGACAGGGGATTGAAGCTTTCTTT. The complete variable domain, with remaining parts taken from reference TRBV9 and TRBJ1-1, reads DSGVTQTPKHLITATGQRVTLRCSPRSGDLSVYWYQQSLDQGLQFLIQYYNGEERAKGNILERFSAQQFPDLHSELNLSSLELGDSALYFCASSERQGIEAFFGQGTRLTVV.

V usage is TRBV11-2 and J usage is TRBJ2-7, with 12 bases matching TRBD2. This CDR3 contains 17 residues. With V trimmed by 4 bases and J by 2 bases, 9 bases remained unmatched. Germline V gives CDR1 SGHAT, CDR2 FQNNGV. CDR3 loop: CASSSISLAGGAYEQYF. The CDR3 bases are TGTGCCAGCAGCTCGATCTCCCTAGCGGGAGGGGCCTACGAGCAGTACTTC.

This sequence joins TRBV5-1 and TRBJ2-1; 14 bases are shared with TRBD2. The germline V gene has CDR1 SGHRS and CDR2 YFSETQ. CDR3 size: 19 residues. J lost 6 bases, V lost 0 bases, and 11 bases had no gene match. For the CDR3, the DNA is TGCGCCAGCAGCTTGGGCGGGACTAGCGGGAGATCAGCCGGCAATGAGCAGTTCTTC. Its protein is CASSLGGTSGRSAGNEQFF.

This clone appeared once. The chain carries TRBV5-6 and TRBJ1-1; D is possibly TRBD1 (6 bases). Trimming stripped 5 bases from V and 6 bases from J, with 14 bases between. The CDR3 loop spans 13 amino acids. Per the germline V gene, CDR1 is SGHDT and CDR2 is YYEEEE. CDR3 protein: CASSFGNRAEAFF. CDR3 bases: TGTGCCAGCAGTTTCGGAAACAGGGCTGAAGCTTTCTTT.

To note about this clone: The same CDR3 arises from other DNA sequences in this sample as well. V is TRBV27 and J is TRBJ1-5; D might be TRBD1 (5 bases). Germline lookup yields CDR1 MNHEY and CDR2 SMNVEV (reference sequence). This CDR3 spans 14 amino acids. V was shortened by 4 bases and J by 4 bases, with 11 bases between the two germline ends. The CDR3 reads CASSYRDGNQPQHF. DNA of the CDR3: TGTGCCAGCAGTTACCGGGACGGGAATCAGCCCCAGCATTTT.

This chain links TRBV4-2 with TRBJ1-5, with a weak D call TRBD1 (6 bases). Germline V CDR1 and CDR2: LGHNA, YNFKEQ. V was shortened by 1 base and J by 0 bases, with 7 bases between the two germline ends. The CDR3 contains 15 residues. CDR3 DNA: TGTGCCAGCAGCCAAGTACAGGGTAGCAATCAGCCCCAGCATTTT. The encoded protein is CASSQVQGSNQPQHF.

The chain is built from TRBV19 and TRBJ2-6; D unclear. V dropped 7 bases and J dropped 13 bases, with 11 bases sitting between them. The CDR3 extends over 11 amino acids. Germline V gene lookup returns CDR1 LNHDA and CDR2 SQIVND (reference sequence). Here the CDR3 DNA reads TGTGCCAGTAAAGCAGCTTGGGTCCTGACTTTC. Amino acid sequence: CASKAAWVLTF. The full variable domain, rest sourced from reference TRBV19 and TRBJ2-6, is DGGITQSPKYLFRKEGQNVTLSCEQNLNHDAMYWYRQDPGQGLRLIYYSQIVNDFQKGDIAEGYSVSREKKESFPLTVTSAQKNPTAFYLCASKAAWVLTFGAGSRLTVL.

The chain couples TRBV19 to TRBJ2-2, with 7 positions matching TRBD1. This CDR3 spans 17 amino acids. The V and J ends lost 0 bases and 0 bases, in that order; junction bases with no gene match: 4. Germline CDR1 LNHDA, CDR2 SQIVND (reference sequence). The CDR3 reads CASSIDLRGPNTGELFF. DNA for the CDR3: TGTGCCAGTAGTATAGATCTAAGGGGGCCGAACACCGGGGAGCTGTTTTTT.

This clone was observed a single time. CDR3: CASSLRVQWEQYF. The DNA of the CDR3 is TGTGCCAGCAGTTTAAGAGTACAGTGGGAGCAGTACTTC. This sequence joins TRBV27 and TRBJ2-7; D remains unclear. V lost 2 bases and J 7 bases, leaving 12 bases between the germline ends. The CDR3 runs to 13 residues. The germline gives CDR1 MNHEY, CDR2 SMNVEV (reference sequence).

The gene calls are TRBV5-1 and TRBJ1-4, with TRBD1 matching 8 bases. The germline gives CDR1 SGHRS, CDR2 YFSETQ. The CDR3 is 14 residues long. V trimming: 2 bases; J trimming: 8 bases; junction bases outside the gene matches: 5. The CDR3 loop reads CASSFQGAREKLFF. CDR3 DNA sequence: TGCGCCAGCAGCTTCCAGGGGGCAAGAGAAAAACTGTTTTTT. The full variable domain, completed using reference TRBV5-1 and TRBJ1-4, is KAGVTQTPRYLIKTRGQQVTLSCSPISGHRSVSWYQQTPGQGLQFLFEYFSETQRNKGNFPGRFSGRQFSNSRSEMNVSTLELGDSALYLCASSFQGAREKLFFGSGTQLSVL.

The chain links TRBV15 to TRBJ2-7; the D is unclear. V lost 6 bases and J 1 base, leaving 10 bases between the germline ends. Germline loops: CDR1 LNHNV, CDR2 YYDKDF (reference sequence). The CDR3 consists of 13 residues. The CDR3 nucleotides read TGTGCCACCAGGGCCTACGGGTCCTACGAGCAGTACTTC. Its translation: CATRAYGSYEQYF.

V is TRBV4-1 and J is TRBJ2-1; tentative D call: TRBD2 (7 bases). With 3 bases removed from V and 1 base from J, the gap between germline ends came to 16 bases. Per germline, CDR1 MGHRA and CDR2 YSYEKL. The CDR3 is 17 amino acids. The CDR3 DNA sequence: TGCGCCAGCAGCCAGGGGGGGCAGGGTAAATCCTACAATGAGCAGTTCTTC. Its translation: CASSQGGQGKSYNEQFF.

The rearrangement joins TRBV6-1 to TRBJ2-7, with 14 bases aligning to TRBD2. The CDR3 sequence is 17 residues long. Germline V lookup: CDR1 MNHNS, CDR2 SASEGT. V shed 2 bases, J shed 5 bases, and the junction held 8 bases outside the gene matches. The CDR3 DNA follows: TGTGCCAGCAGTGAACACCGAGGGACTAGCGGGAGCCACGAGCAGTACTTC. Translation: CASSEHRGTSGSHEQYF.

The gene calls are TRBV13 and TRBJ1-3; D possibly corresponds to TRBD1 (5 bases). From germline, CDR1 is PRHDT and CDR2 FYEKMQ (reference sequence). The V gene lost 5 bases and the J gene lost 0 bases, with 26 bases spanning the gap. CDR3 length: 20 residues. CDR3 bases: TGTGCCAGCAGCAATAGGGGCGGTGGGGACTATCCCCTCTCTGGAAACACCATATATTTT. This sequence encodes CASSNRGGGDYPLSGNTIYF.